The source of this T cell receptor beta chain is a study of shared clonotypes between healthy human individuals. Study-level findings and limits: Relative to their counterparts shared across all four donors, non-shared clonotypes exhibited diminished generation probabilities.

With 1 base removed from V and 7 bases from J, the gap between germline ends came to 4 bases. Germline lookup yields CDR1 SEHNR and CDR2 FQNEAQ (reference sequence). This CDR3 is 12 amino acids long. Turning to this clone: Its target is not known. Other nucleotide sequences from this sample produce the same CDR3.

The data were produced by immunoSEQ multiplex PCR, yet TCRdb's version contains in-frame clones alone and is incomplete. The sample yields 2,500,000 or so clones, more than 90% seen once. The chain recombines TRBV7-9 with TRBJ1-4; D not resolved. Source material: naive CD4+ T cells sorted from blood. Subset of the sample: CD45RA+ positively selected. The TCR was taken from a man aged 18 to 30 in good health. The DNA for the CDR3 is TGTGCCAGCAGCTTAGTGGTTGAAAAACTGTTTTTT. It specifies CASSLVVEKLFF.